Below, 20 T cell receptor beta chains from the same sample are listed, as sequenced in a study of T cell repertoires in cytomegalovirus infection. MiXCR was run by TCRdb on the reads, yielding one entry per CDR3 protein. This sample carries just over 300,000 distinct CDR3 sequences, roughly a sixth of them seen once, and the ten largest clones take approximately 12%. Sequencing used PBMCs. The receptors were gathered from a human donor in good health (CMV status not recorded). Some clones in this sample may be carry-over from other donors' samples.

This clonotype has a count of ten or more. The J gene is TRBJ2-5, the V gene TRBV6-1; 7 nucleotides agree with TRBD2. The length of the CDR3 is 16 residues. The V gene's germline CDR1 is MNHNS and CDR2 SASEGT. Germline trimming cut 0 bases from V and 5 bases from J; bases unmatched to any gene: 9. The CDR3 DNA reads as TGTGCCAGCAGTGAAGCGCGGGGGTGGGCGCTGGAGACCCAGTACTTC. Translated, it gives CASSEARGWALETQYF.

In this sample, this clonotype turned up a few times. This chain joins TRBV29-1 and TRBJ2-7; 9 bases are shared with TRBD1. Trimming cost V 0 bases and J 6 bases; bases outside gene matches: 3. Per the germline V gene, CDR1 is SQVTM and CDR2 is ANQGSEA. CDR3 length: 13 amino acids. The CDR3 DNA follows: TGCAGCGTTGAAGATCAGACAGGGGGCGAGCAGTACTTC. Translating it yields CSVEDQTGGEQYF.

The table lists this clonotype with many counts. V usage is TRBV28 and J usage is TRBJ2-3; D call uncertain. Germline loops: CDR1 MDHEN, CDR2 SYDVKM. This CDR3 contains 15 residues. Trimming removed 3 bases from V and 3 bases from J, with 13 bases in between. Here the CDR3 DNA reads TGTGCCAGCAGTTTGGCGAGCCGCACGACAGATACGCAGTATTTT. Its protein product is CASSLASRTTDTQYF.

This clonotype was counted a few times. This chain uses TRBV27 with TRBJ2-1; D may be TRBD1 (6 bases). The CDR3 loop spans 15 amino acids. The germline V gene has CDR1 MNHEY and CDR2 SMNVEV (reference sequence). The V gene lost 4 bases and the J gene lost 2 bases, with 12 bases spanning the gap. CDR3: CASSSARGPYNEQFF. For the CDR3, the DNA is TGTGCCAGCAGTTCTGCCAGGGGACCCTACAATGAGCAGTTCTTC.

The sample holds many counts of this clonotype. The V call is TRBV7-2, the J call TRBJ1-5; TRBD1 matches 8 bases. This CDR3 spans 15 amino acids. The germline gives CDR1 SGHTA, CDR2 FQGNSA. Germline trimming cut 5 bases from V and 7 bases from J; bases unmatched to any gene: 10. CDR3 protein: CASSPDRGQWQPQHF. CDR3 nucleotide sequence: TGTGCCAGCAGCCCCGACAGGGGCCAATGGCAGCCCCAGCATTTT. Full variable domain (outside the CDR3, taken from reference TRBV7-2 and TRBJ1-5): GAGVSQSPSNKVTEKGKDVELRCDPISGHTALYWYRQSLGQGLEFLIYFQGNSAPDKSGLPSDRFSAERTGGSVSTLTIQRTQQEDSAVYLCASSPDRGQWQPQHFGDGTRLSIL.

The chain joins TRBV29-1 to TRBJ1-4; 9 bases match TRBD1. Looked up from germline, CDR1 is SQVTM and CDR2 is ANQGSEA. The V and J ends lost 4 bases and 6 bases, in that order; junction bases with no gene match: 3. The CDR3 has 13 amino acids. CDR3 sequence reads: CSVAGQGYEKLFF. The CDR3 region has the DNA TGCAGCGTTGCTGGACAGGGGTATGAAAAACTGTTTTTT.

This clonotype was seen only a few times. The rearrangement uses TRBV7-9 and TRBJ1-1; weak D call: TRBD1 (5 bases). Germline V gene data show CDR1 as SEHNR and CDR2 as FQNEAQ (reference sequence). The CDR3 runs 11 residues. V gave up 6 bases and J gave up 7 bases, with 9 bases separating them. Written as DNA, the CDR3 is TGTGCCAGCAGAAGGGGTAATGAAGCTTTCTTT. This codes for CASRRGNEAFF.

This clonotype was recorded at least ten times. This chain links TRBV20-1 with TRBJ1-2; D is perhaps TRBD1 (6 bases). This CDR3 comprises 13 residues. The ends were cut back, 5 bases at V and 4 bases at J, with 14 bases in the middle. CDR1 is DFQATT, CDR2 SNEGSKA, per germline (reference sequence). The CDR3: CSAGAGVVYGYTF. In DNA, the CDR3 is TGCAGTGCTGGAGCAGGGGTGGTCTATGGCTACACCTTC.

This clonotype was observed a few times. V and J are TRBV20-1 and TRBJ1-2, with 11 bases fitting TRBD1. Germline lookup yields CDR1 DFQATT and CDR2 SNEGSKA (reference sequence). V was clipped by 3 bases and J by 8 bases; unmatched bases: 14. The CDR3 has 16 residues. CDR3 nucleotide sequence: TGCAGTGCTAGGGAACCTCCCGGGACAGGGGGTTGGGGCTACACCTTC. Its translation: CSAREPPGTGGWGYTF.

In its sample, this clonotype was seen a few times. The chain recombines TRBV7-2 with TRBJ2-1, with a possible D match to TRBD1 (6 bases). The CDR3 has 15 residues. The V gene lost 5 bases and the J gene lost 4 bases, with 15 bases spanning the gap. Germline V lookup: CDR1 SGHTA, CDR2 FQGNSA. The CDR3 DNA follows: TGTGCCAGCAGCCCGTCGACAGGAGCATACAATGAGCAGTTCTTC. The encoded protein is CASSPSTGAYNEQFF.

The chain employs TRBV28 and TRBJ2-3, with 10 bases identical to TRBD2. After removal of 2 bases from V and 7 bases from J, the junction contained 9 bases not matched to a gene. The CDR3 contains 16 residues. Germline V gives CDR1 MDHEN, CDR2 SYDVKM. In DNA form, the CDR3 reads TGTGCCAGCAGTTTAAGCTCAGCGGGGGGGGCGAATACGCAGTATTTT. It specifies CASSLSSAGGANTQYF.

This clonotype was seen a few times. The rearrangement joins TRBV28 to TRBJ1-5; D is unclear. The CDR3 is 16 amino acids. V shed 2 bases and J shed 6 bases, with 17 bases lying between them. Germline loops: CDR1 MDHEN, CDR2 SYDVKM. CDR3 sequence (DNA): TGTGCCAGCAGTTTACCAGGATCCCATTTAACTCAGCCCCAGCATTTT. This sequence encodes CASSLPGSHLTQPQHF.

This clonotype was picked up many times. The chain is built from TRBV19 and TRBJ2-5, with D perhaps TRBD1 (7 bases). The CDR3 has 16 amino acids. CDR1 is LNHDA and CDR2 is SQIVND in the germline V gene (reference sequence). Trimming cost V 4 bases and J 0 bases, with 15 bases left between them. The DNA of the CDR3 is TGTGCCAGTAGTAGCGGGACAGCCAGAGACCAAGAGACCCAGTACTTC. Translation: CASSSGTARDQETQYF.

This clonotype was recorded at least ten times. The chain combines TRBV15 with TRBJ1-1; maybe TRBD1 (5 bases). The ends were cut back, 1 base at V and 4 bases at J, with 13 bases in the middle. Per germline, CDR1 LNHNV and CDR2 YYDKDF (reference sequence). The CDR3 sequence is 15 residues long. This CDR3 is CATSRVVGEGTEAFF. The CDR3 coding sequence is TGTGCCACCAGCAGAGTGGTAGGGGAGGGCACTGAAGCTTTCTTT.

The chain uses TRBV20-1 and TRBJ1-5; the D gene is possibly TRBD1 (5 bases). Germline V gives CDR1 DFQATT, CDR2 SNEGSKA (reference sequence). This CDR3 has 15 residues. V gave up 5 bases and J gave up 0 bases, with 14 bases separating them. In DNA form, the CDR3 reads TGCAGTGCTCCCTTTAAGGGGAATAGCAATCAGCCCCAGCATTTT. Residues: CSAPFKGNSNQPQHF.

This clonotype was picked up many times. The chain combines TRBV27 with TRBJ2-5, with 9 bases identical to TRBD1. Germline V gene data show CDR1 as MNHEY and CDR2 as SMNVEV (reference sequence). This CDR3 contains 13 residues. Trimming took 5 bases from V and 5 from J; bases not matched to a gene: 3. In DNA form, the CDR3 reads TGTGCCAGCAGTACAGGGGGCCGGGAGACCCAGTACTTC. Encoded protein: CASSTGGRETQYF.

This clonotype was picked up many times. V gene TRBV7-2 combines with J gene TRBJ2-7; 9 bases line up with TRBD2. With V trimmed by 5 bases and J by 3 bases, 8 bases remained unmatched. Per germline, CDR1 SGHTA and CDR2 FQGNSA. This CDR3 has 15 amino acids. The CDR3: CASSLMTSGNYEQYF. CDR3 coding DNA: TGTGCCAGCAGCCTTATGACTAGCGGAAACTACGAGCAGTACTTC.

This clonotype has just a few counts. The chain combines TRBV6-1 with TRBJ1-5; TRBD1 matches 7 bases. In germline, CDR1 is MNHNS, CDR2 SASEGT. This CDR3 has 14 amino acids. The V segment lost 8 bases and the J segment 4 bases; nucleotides outside the gene matches: 8. The DNA for the CDR3 is TGTGCCAGCGATTTTACAGGGGCTAATCAGCCCCAGCATTTT. It specifies CASDFTGANQPQHF.

CDR3 coding DNA: TGCGCCAGCAGCTTGTTTACGCCGGTGGATTCACCCCTCCACTTT. Translating it yields CASSLFTPVDSPLHF. V usage is TRBV5-1 and J usage is TRBJ1-6; D is unclear. The CDR3 is 15 amino acids. Germline loops: CDR1 SGHRS, CDR2 YFSETQ. V was cut by 1 base and J by 8 bases, with 13 bases left in between.

In this sample, this clonotype turned up a few times. The germline gene is not matched at one end of the junction; a read error may be the cause. The rearrangement links TRBV12-3 or TRBV12-4 to TRBJ1-5; D possibly corresponds to TRBD1 (6 bases). The CDR3 totals 15 residues. The CDR3 DNA reads as TGTGCCAGCAGCTTAGGTGGGACATACGATCAGCCCCAGCATTTT. Translation gives CASSLGGTYDQPQHF.